The clone carrying this T cell receptor (beta chain) was seen just once. The antigen is not known. The sample comes from a study of CD8 T cells in Susac syndrome. The CDR3 is 17 residues long. Germline CDR1 reads GTSNPN; CDR2 reads SVGIG (reference sequence). Trimming at V came to 3 bases and at J to 4 bases, leaving 15 bases not matched to a gene. Findings and caveats of the study: TCR sequencing and HLA analysis covered a relatively small number of individuals.

TEMRA cells underwent FACS enrichment and CD8+ and CD4+ T cells underwent negative isolation. With random hexamers, roughly 0.45 to 1 ug RNA was reverse transcribed. The method of amplification for TCR beta CDR3 was immunoSEQ multiplex PCR, covering 54 Vbeta and 13 Jbeta. TCRdb called the immunoSEQ multiplex PCR reads again in MiXCR, with one record for every CDR3 protein. In the table there are some 450,000 distinct CDR3 sequences, approximately 85% of which are singletons. Material: CD8+ T cells from PBMCs. The chain couples TRBV30 to TRBJ2-1; the match to TRBD1 covers 7 bases. This TCR was recovered from a human donor with multiple sclerosis. The CDR3, as DNA: TGTGCCTGGAGCCGACCTTTAACCGGGACAGTATACAATGAGCAGTTCTTC. As protein: CAWSRPLTGTVYNEQFF.